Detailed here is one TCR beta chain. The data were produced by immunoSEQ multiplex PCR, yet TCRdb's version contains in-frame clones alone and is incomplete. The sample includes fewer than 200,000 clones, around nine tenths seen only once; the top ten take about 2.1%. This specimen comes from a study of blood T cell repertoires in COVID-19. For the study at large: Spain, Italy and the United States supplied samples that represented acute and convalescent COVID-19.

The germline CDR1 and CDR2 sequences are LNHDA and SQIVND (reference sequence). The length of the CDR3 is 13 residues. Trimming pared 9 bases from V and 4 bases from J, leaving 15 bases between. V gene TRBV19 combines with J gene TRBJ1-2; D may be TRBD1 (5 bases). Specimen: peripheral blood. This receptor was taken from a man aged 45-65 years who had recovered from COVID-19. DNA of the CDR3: TGTGCCAGCGCTCGGGGGTACCCCTATGGCTACACCTTC. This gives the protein CASARGYPYGYTF.